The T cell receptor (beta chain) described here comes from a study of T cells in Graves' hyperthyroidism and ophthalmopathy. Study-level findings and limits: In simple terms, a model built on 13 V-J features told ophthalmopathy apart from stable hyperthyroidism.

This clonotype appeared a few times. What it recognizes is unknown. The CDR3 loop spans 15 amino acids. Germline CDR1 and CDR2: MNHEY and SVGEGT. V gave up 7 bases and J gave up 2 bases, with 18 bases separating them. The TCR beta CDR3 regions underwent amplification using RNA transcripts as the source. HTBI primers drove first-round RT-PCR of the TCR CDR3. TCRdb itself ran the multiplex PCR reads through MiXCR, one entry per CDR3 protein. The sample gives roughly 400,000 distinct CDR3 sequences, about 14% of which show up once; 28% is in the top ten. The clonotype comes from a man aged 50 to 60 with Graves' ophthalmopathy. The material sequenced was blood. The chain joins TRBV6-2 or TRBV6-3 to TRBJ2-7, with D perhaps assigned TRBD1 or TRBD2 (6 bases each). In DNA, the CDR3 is TGTGCCAGCACCCCCTCGGGGGCACGGACCTACGAGCAGTACTTC. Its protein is CASTPSGARTYEQYF.